This paragraph reports one TCR beta chain. The antigen is unknown. Poor-prognosis osteosarcoma patients supplied post-treatment primary, local recurrence and metastasis tumor specimens. Sequencing was performed with immunoSEQ multiplex PCR; in TCRdb, only in-frame clones are kept and a portion is missing. The sample yields about 4,600 clones, less than 75% seen once. This sample was taken from a study of the immune and genomic landscape of osteosarcoma. Study-wide results and limits: A single dominant hyperexpanded clone appeared in about five cases, each with <100 clonotypes. Compared with cold C1, the hot C3 cluster had higher, still-low clonality.

CDR1 is SGHTA, CDR2 FQGTGA, per germline. This CDR3 comprises 13 residues. V was shortened by 4 bases and J by 5 bases, with 12 bases between the two germline ends. This sequence was found in a human donor with osteosarcoma. What was sequenced was osteosarcoma tumor tissue from the femur. J is TRBJ2-7 and V is TRBV7-3; D is unresolved. The DNA for the CDR3 is TGTGCCAGCAGCTCTTACCTTTCCGACGAGCAGTACTTC. This sequence encodes CASSSYLSDEQYF.